This is a list of T cell receptor beta chains from one sample in a study of OX40 agonist ivuxolimab in advanced cancers. Using immunoSEQ multiplex PCR, the repertoire was profiled, and TCRdb retains in-frame clones only, with some absent. The sample includes about 17,000 clones, just under 80% seen only once; the top ten take about 26%. Sequencing was performed on CD4+ or CD8+ T cells sorted from blood, taken in a trial of the OX40 agonist ivuxolimab. The receptors were sampled from an adult with an advanced solid tumor such as melanoma, head and neck, liver or kidney cancer. Both conserved end residues are part of each CDR3. Not every row has a clone size; where given, it reads once, few, many or a size class.

NA | TRBJ1-4 | TRBV2 | CASSETGHRYNEKLFF
NA | TRBJ1-5 | TRBV6-1 | CASIHRGFNQPQHF
NA | TRBJ2-2 | TRBV10-1 | CASSDGGLGTGELFF
NA | TRBJ1-5 | TRBV4-1 | CASSQDSGSNQPQHF
NA | TRBJ1-2 | TRBV4-1 | CASSYVGGSHYGYTF
NA | TRBJ1-1 | TRBV4-1 | CASSQPGKTGEAFF
NA | TRBJ2-7 | TRBV5-1 | CASSLGPDRYYEQYF
NA | TRBJ2-5 | TRBV4-3 | CASSQEGDRGETQYF
NA | TRBJ2-3 | TRBV27 | CASSLVRGGTDTQYF
once | TRBJ1-5 | TRBV10-3 | CAISAQGYSNQPQHF
NA | TRBJ2-3 | TRBV5-4 | CASQWGDTQYF
NA | TRBJ2-6 | TRBV27 | CASSVGGQGASGANVLTF
NA | TRBJ2-2 | TRBV29-1 | CSVDGRGQGDGELFF
NA | TRBJ2-3 | TRBV4-1 | CASSQRTGGAEDTQYF
NA | TRBJ2-1 | TRBV27 | CASSLTPSSYNEQFF
NA | TRBJ2-5 | TRBV4-1 | CASSQDGDRQETQYF
NA | TRBJ2-1 | TRBV18 | CASSPEISSGSRSYNEQFF
NA | TRBJ1-1 | TRBV4-3 | CASSQDMGATTEAFF
NA | TRBJ2-1 | TRBV10-1 | CASSEGGSARYNEQFF
NA | TRBJ2-1 | TRBV5-6 | CASSLAGLAEQFF
NA | TRBJ2-5 | TRBV9 | CASSVASGEETQYF
NA | TRBJ1-6 | TRBV6-1 | CASSEARGSYNSPLHF
NA | TRBJ2-7 | TRBV10-3 | CAISFTPRDLKGTELEQYF
NA | TRBJ2-7 | TRBV19 | CASSIMGGPLYEQYF
NA | TRBJ1-1 | TRBV7-2 | CASSLRMGGSNTEAFF
NA | TRBJ2-3 | TRBV6-6 | CASSWGNSGGTDTQYF
few | TRBJ1-1 | TRBV28 | CASSSDRNMNTEAFF
NA | TRBJ2-1 | TRBV28 | CASSPRGSGREGNEQFF
medium-sized | TRBJ1-1 | TRBV30 | CAWEGQRSTEAFF
few | TRBJ2-2 | TRBV19 | CASSITSGGTGELFF
NA | TRBJ1-2 | TRBV11-1 | CASSLLGTGGDGYTF
NA | TRBJ2-7 | TRBV7-9 | CASSLAGLEQYF
NA | TRBJ1-1 | TRBV5-4 | CASSLRGTEAFF
NA | TRBJ2-7 | TRBV18 | CASSPPTGPHEQYF
NA | TRBJ2-3 | TRBV6-5 | CASSYSFQELTDTQYF
NA | TRBJ2-1 | TRBV27 | CASSSKIAAGGSYNEQFF
NA | TRBJ2-7 | TRBV7-8 | CASSLDFSYEQYF
NA | TRBJ1-5 | TRBV19 | CASSLWGGELSNQPQHF